Listed below are T cell receptor beta chains from one sample, sequenced in a study of low-dose radiotherapy and immunotherapy resistance in tumors. TCRdb recomputed calls from the reads with MiXCR, one row per CDR3 protein. The data hold about 97,000 distinct CDR3 sequences, with under 25% observed a single time. The source material was PBMCs, sampled after low-dose radiotherapy plus immunotherapy. These receptor sequences come from a male donor with prostate cancer. The CDR3 runs from the conserved cysteine through the conserved F or W. Clone size is stated in some rows and not others, as once, few, many or a class when expanded.

j_gene | abundance | v_gene | CDR3aa
TRBJ1-1 | many | TRBV7-2 | CANREGNTEAFF
TRBJ2-5 | . | TRBV27 | CASSFGPGQLETQYF
TRBJ1-2 | many | TRBV19 | CASSRWSPQGTGDGYTF
TRBJ2-1 | many | TRBV14 | CASARLAVYNEQFF
TRBJ2-3 | many | TRBV29-1 | CSARRAGGTDTQYF
TRBJ1-3 | . | TRBV10-3 | CAISRDSKNSGNTIYF
TRBJ1-2 | many | TRBV7-9 | CASSFGTGNGYTF
TRBJ2-6 | few | TRBV5-1 | CASSLRDRSSGANVLTF
TRBJ2-7 | many | TRBV2 | CASEGQIYEQYF
TRBJ2-5 | many | TRBV12-3/TRBV12-4 | CASSFEGFQETQYF
TRBJ2-2 | . | TRBV28 | CASSTDGNTGELFF
TRBJ2-4 | many | TRBV11-2 | CASSLFAIQYF
TRBJ2-7 | few | TRBV5-1 | CASSLQGGSYEQYF
TRBJ2-7 | many | TRBV20-1 | CSACRDGRGEQYF
TRBJ2-2 | few | TRBV5-1 | CASSPDRGPKKKTNTGELFF
TRBJ2-1 | once | TRBV20-1 | CSASRRVGEQFF